This TCR beta chain comes out of a study of Graves' ophthalmopathy and Graves' hyperthyroidism. Trimming took 5 bases from V and 1 from J; bases not matched to a gene: 2. This CDR3 has 15 amino acids. Germline CDR1 reads LNHNV; CDR2 reads YYDKDF (reference sequence). Amplified TCR beta CDR3 regions were obtained using RNA transcripts as template. An initial RT-PCR round employing HTBI primers preceded a second-round multiplex PCR. MiXCR, run by TCRdb on the multiplex PCR reads, gives a single entry per CDR3 protein. The sample lists 680,000 or so distinct CDR3 sequences, 20% to 25% occurring once. The chain has TRBV15 and TRBJ2-2; 9 bases are shared with TRBD1. The sequenced sample consisted of peripheral blood. This receptor was taken from a woman younger than 35 with stable Graves' hyperthyroidism. Some clones in this sample may be carry-over from other donors' samples. This CDR3 reads CATSEGQGNTGELFF. In DNA form, the CDR3 reads TGTGCCACCAGCGAGGGACAGGGGAACACCGGGGAGCTGTTTTTT.